Listed here are 14 T cell receptor beta chains from one sample, sequenced in a study of PD-L1 blockade in urothelial cancer. Sequenced by immunoSEQ multiplex PCR; TCRdb stores in-frame clones only, minus some. The sample records approximately 48,000 clones, around 74% being singletons. The time point was: pretreatment peripheral blood. The sample was PBMCs, taken around atezolizumab (anti-PD-L1) treatment. The receptors stem from a man aged 65-85 years with urothelial cancer.

The rearrangement links TRBV28 to TRBJ2-7; TRBD1 aligns across 8 bases. J gave up 6 bases and V 6 bases, and 13 bases lay outside the gene matches. Looked up from germline, CDR1 is MDHEN and CDR2 is SYDVKM. CDR3 length: 15 residues. CDR3 residues: CASSPRSTGALEQYF. Here the CDR3 DNA reads TGTGCCAGCAGCCCAAGGTCGACAGGGGCCCTCGAGCAGTACTTC.

The gene calls are TRBV18 and TRBJ2-7; D is unresolved. The CDR3 runs to 15 residues. Looked up from germline, CDR1 is KGHSH and CDR2 is LQKENI. Deletions cut 3 bases from V and 5 bases from J, with 17 bases between. The CDR3: CASSPSTASRDEQYF. In DNA form, the CDR3 reads TGTGCCAGCTCACCTTCGACTGCCTCGCGTGACGAGCAGTACTTC.

This clone was counted once. The rearrangement links TRBV28 to TRBJ1-5; 7 nucleotides align to TRBD1. The CDR3 contains 19 residues. V was clipped by 6 bases and J by 0 bases; unmatched bases: 17. Germline lookup yields CDR1 MDHEN and CDR2 SYDVKM. The CDR3 DNA follows: TGTGCCAGCAGACCGGGCGGGCAGGGGGACGATTATAGCAATCAGCCCCAGCATTTT. It translates to CASRPGGQGDDYSNQPQHF.

The CDR3 DNA reads TGTGCCAGCAAGGAGGGCTCTGGAAACACCATATATTTT. Translated, it gives CASKEGSGNTIYF. The chain carries TRBV7-9 and TRBJ1-3; D is undetermined. The CDR3 is 13 residues long. V was trimmed by 7 bases and J by 0 bases, leaving 7 bases between them. Germline values: CDR1 SEHNR, CDR2 FQNEAQ (reference sequence).

V and J are TRBV19 and TRBJ1-1; 7 nucleotides align to TRBD1. J was trimmed by 6 bases and V by 3 bases; bases with no gene match: 7. The CDR3 contains 14 residues. Germline V CDR1 and CDR2: LNHDA, SQIVND (reference sequence). This CDR3 reads CASSIPGQYAEAFF. The DNA of the CDR3 is TGTGCCAGTAGTATCCCGGGACAGTATGCTGAAGCTTTCTTT.

This clone was observed a single time. The genes are TRBV13 and TRBJ2-5; D possibly corresponds to TRBD2 (6 bases). V dropped 3 bases and J dropped 4 bases, with 15 bases sitting between them. The germline gives CDR1 PRHDT, CDR2 FYEKMQ (reference sequence). The CDR3 loop spans 15 amino acids. CDR3 bases: TGTGCCAGCAGCTTCAAGGAGGGAGTGGGAGAGACCCAGTACTTC. It codes for CASSFKEGVGETQYF.

The gene calls are TRBV6-1 and TRBJ2-7, with TRBD1 matching 7 bases. The trim removed 6 bases at V and 4 bases at J, leaving 9 bases unmatched. CDR1 and CDR2 (germline): MNHNS, SASEGT. The CDR3 spans 14 residues. DNA of the CDR3: TGTGCCAGCAGATCGACAGGGAAGGTATACGAGCAGTACTTC. This sequence encodes CASRSTGKVYEQYF.

The genes are TRBV7-9 and TRBJ1-1, with D perhaps matching TRBD1 (5 bases). There are 13 residues in the CDR3. Between the trimmed V and J ends, which lost 5 bases and 5 bases, there was a span of 12 bases. Germline loops: CDR1 SEHNR, CDR2 FQNEAQ (reference sequence). CDR3 region: CASSLREETEAFF. CDR3 DNA sequence: TGTGCCAGCAGCCTCAGGGAGGAGACTGAAGCTTTCTTT.

The rearrangement links TRBV29-1 to TRBJ2-1, with 14 bases fitting TRBD2. The V and J ends lost 2 bases and 10 bases, in that order; junction bases with no gene match: 7. Per germline, CDR1 SQVTM and CDR2 ANQGSEA. This CDR3 has 15 amino acids. This chain's CDR3 is CSVENAGTSGREQFF. CDR3 nucleotides: TGCAGCGTTGAAAACGCCGGGACTAGCGGGAGAGAGCAGTTCTTC.

This clone was seen just once. This chain connects TRBV28 to TRBJ1-5, with 8 bases fitting TRBD1. V lost 5 bases and J lost 3; bases outside the gene matches: 6. This CDR3 comprises 15 residues. Germline V gives CDR1 MDHEN, CDR2 SYDVKM. The CDR3 region has the DNA TGTGCCAGCAGTGGCCGGGACAGGATCAATCAGCCCCAGCATTTT. Translating it yields CASSGRDRINQPQHF.

The J gene is TRBJ2-7, the V gene TRBV11-2; 12 bases align to TRBD2. V shed 6 bases and J 6 bases; nucleotides not matched to a gene: 6. From germline, CDR1 is SGHAT and CDR2 FQNNGV. The CDR3 totals 14 residues. The CDR3 DNA reads as TGTGCCAGCAGTTTGACTAGCGGGAGTGGCGAGCAGTACTTC. As protein: CASSLTSGSGEQYF.

The rearrangement links TRBV2 to TRBJ2-3; D perhaps matches TRBD1 (6 bases). Trimming took 5 bases from V and 2 from J, leaving 11 bases between them. CDR3 length: 14 residues. The germline CDR1 and CDR2 sequences are SNHLY and FYNNEI. CDR3 loop: CASSLQGPTDTQYF. CDR3 in DNA: TGTGCCAGCAGTCTACAGGGACCCACAGATACGCAGTATTTT.

This chain connects TRBV28 to TRBJ2-1; 12 bases align to TRBD2. V lost 5 bases and J lost 0; bases outside the gene matches: 17. The CDR3 has 21 amino acids. The germline V gene encodes CDR1 MDHEN and CDR2 SYDVKM. CDR3 nucleotides: TGTGCCAGCAGTCCCACTCTAGGACTAGCGGGAAAGTTCAGCTCCTACAATGAGCAGTTCTTC. Residues: CASSPTLGLAGKFSSYNEQFF.

This sequence joins TRBV4-1 and TRBJ1-2; D is perhaps TRBD1 (5 bases). V was clipped by 4 bases and J by 2 bases, with 14 bases between them. Germline CDR1 reads MGHRA; CDR2 reads YSYEKL. This CDR3 has 15 residues. The CDR3 sequence: CASSLGGGENYGYTF. The CDR3 nucleotides are TGCGCCAGCAGCCTCGGTGGAGGGGAAAACTATGGCTACACCTTC.